One and the same sample provided the 21 T cell receptor beta chains below, sequenced in a study of control samples from healthy donors and cancer patients. Using immunoSEQ multiplex PCR, the repertoire was profiled, and TCRdb retains in-frame clones only, with some absent. The table records about 100,000 clones, about 90% of them present only once. Sequenced: blood. The source is a woman aged 45-65 years in good health.

The chain recombines TRBV5-1 with TRBJ2-1, with 11 bases that match TRBD2. The germline V gene encodes CDR1 SGHRS and CDR2 YFSETQ. This CDR3 spans 16 amino acids. With V trimmed by 2 bases and J by 7 bases, 8 bases remained unmatched. CDR3 nucleotides: TGCGCCAGCAGCTTTAACCTAGCGGGAGGTACTAATGAGCAGTTCTTC. This encodes CASSFNLAGGTNEQFF.

The chain is built from TRBV6-5 and TRBJ2-1, with 8 nucleotides matching TRBD2. With V trimmed by 7 bases and J by 6 bases, 5 bases remained unmatched. Germline assignment: CDR1 MNHEY and CDR2 SVGAGI. The CDR3 is 13 amino acids. CDR3 DNA sequence: TGTGCCAGCAAAAGCGGGGGCGGCAATGAGCAGTTCTTC. This encodes CASKSGGGNEQFF.

The chain combines TRBV6-4 with TRBJ1-4; TRBD1 matches at 7 bases. CDR1 MRHNA and CDR2 SNTAGT come from the germline V gene. This CDR3 is built from 17 residues. With 3 bases clipped from V and 3 bases from J, the junction kept 10 bases outside the gene matches. CDR3 coding DNA: TGTGCCAGCAGTGAGATTCCGACAGGGTATCCTAATGAAAAACTGTTTTTT. Its translation is CASSEIPTGYPNEKLFF.

The chain has TRBV6-5 and TRBJ2-1, with 8 bases aligning to TRBD2. Germline CDR1 is MNHEY and CDR2 is SVGAGI. With V trimmed by 5 bases and J by 3 bases, 6 bases remained unmatched. This CDR3 is built from 15 residues. In DNA, the CDR3 is TGTGCCAGCAGTCCCGGGGGGGTTTACTACAATGAGCAGTTCTTC. Its translation is CASSPGGVYYNEQFF.

For the CDR3, the DNA is TGTGCCAGCAGCGCGGAGGGGACGCTTGGAAACACCATATATTTT. Its translation: CASSAEGTLGNTIYF. This chain links TRBV9 with TRBJ1-3; maybe TRBD1 (5 bases). Germline CDR1 and CDR2: SGDLS and YYNGEE. CDR3 length: 15 amino acids. V was clipped by 3 bases and J by 3 bases, with 13 bases between them.

V is TRBV4-3 and J is TRBJ2-2; TRBD2 matches at 7 bases. Trimming at V came to 0 bases and at J to 1 base, leaving 11 bases not matched to a gene. The CDR3 is made up of 19 amino acids. Germline-derived CDR1 and CDR2 are LGHNA and YSLEER. The CDR3: CASSQDPAGAFLNTGELFF. DNA for the CDR3: TGCGCCAGCAGCCAAGACCCTGCGGGAGCGTTCCTGAACACCGGGGAGCTGTTTTTT.

The chain combines TRBV5-1 with TRBJ2-5; no clear D gene. Trimming stripped 0 bases from V and 1 base from J, with 10 bases between. Germline V lookup: CDR1 SGHRS, CDR2 YFSETQ. The CDR3 is made up of 15 amino acids. The DNA for the CDR3 is TGCGCCAGCAGCTTGGGAGGAACCGGCCAAGAGACCCAGTACTTC. It specifies CASSLGGTGQETQYF.

The rearrangement links TRBV30 to TRBJ1-2; no clear D gene. Germline V gene lookup returns CDR1 GTSNPN and CDR2 SVGIG (reference sequence). The CDR3 covers 13 residues. V lost 0 bases, J lost 5 bases, and 10 bases lay in between. The DNA for the CDR3 is TGTGCCTGGAGTGTAGTGAAGGGTTATGGCTACACCTTC. It codes for CAWSVVKGYGYTF. Variable domain in full (rest from reference TRBV30 and TRBJ1-2): SQTIHQWPATLVQPVGSPLSLECTVEGTSNPNLYWYRQAAGRGLQLLFYSVGIGQISSEVPQNLSASRPQDRQFILSSKKLLLSDSGFYLCAWSVVKGYGYTFGSGTRLTVV.

This clone occurred once. This rearrangement joins TRBV28 to TRBJ1-3; D is unclear. The germline gives CDR1 MDHEN, CDR2 SYDVKM. V lost 4 bases and J lost 7, with 11 bases in between. The CDR3 loop spans 13 amino acids. CDR3 nucleotide sequence: TGTGCCAGCAGTTCTGGGCCTCGGAACACCATATATTTT. Amino acid sequence: CASSSGPRNTIYF.

The chain links TRBV10-1 to TRBJ2-7; 8 positions agree with TRBD2. Trimming removed 7 bases from V and 2 bases from J; junction bases left unmatched: 22. The CDR3 covers 19 residues. CDR1 is WNHNN, CDR2 SYGVQD, per germline (reference sequence). The CDR3 is CASTDEQPTSGRYAYEQYV. The CDR3 DNA reads TGCGCCAGCACTGACGAGCAACCCACGAGCGGGAGATACGCCTACGAGCAGTACGTC.

V gene TRBV7-2 combines with J gene TRBJ2-3; possibly TRBD1 for D (6 bases). The CDR3 contains 15 residues. Trimming stripped 1 base from V and 5 bases from J, with 13 bases between. Germline V CDR1 and CDR2: SGHTA, FQGNSA. The CDR3 bases are TGTGCCAGCAGCTTAGAGGGGGAGATTGTAGATACGCAGTATTTT. Protein: CASSLEGEIVDTQYF.

The V and J genes are TRBV7-2 and TRBJ2-5; D gene ambiguous. V was clipped by 1 base and J by 4 bases, with 10 bases between them. Germline assignment: CDR1 SGHTA and CDR2 FQGNSA. This CDR3 spans 14 amino acids. The CDR3 coding sequence is TGTGCCAGCAGCTTAGAGAATAGATTAGAGACCCAGTACTTC. As protein: CASSLENRLETQYF.

The J gene is TRBJ2-5, the V gene TRBV3-1 (or the pseudogene TRBV3-2); 7 bases line up with TRBD1. Germline V CDR1 and CDR2: LGHDT, YNNKEL (reference sequence). After removal of 4 bases from V and 1 base from J, the junction contained 6 bases not matched to a gene. The CDR3 loop spans 15 amino acids. CDR3 DNA: TGTGCCAGCAGCCGTCACGGGACAGTCCAAGAGACCCAGTACTTC. Translated: CASSRHGTVQETQYF.

The chain links TRBV9 to TRBJ1-6; D unresolved. The CDR3 has 14 residues. The V end lost 2 bases, the J end lost 9 bases, and 12 bases lay between the germline ends. Germline assignment: CDR1 SGDLS and CDR2 YYNGEE. The CDR3 DNA reads as TGTGCCAGCAGCGTCGGCACCGATCCTTCACCCCTCCACTTT. Protein: CASSVGTDPSPLHF.

The chain employs TRBV12-2 and TRBJ2-2; TRBD2, as called in the table, went unchecked against the DNA. TRBV12-2 corresponds to a pseudogene. The CDR3 covers 16 residues. The CDR3 region is CASRCGASGVTGELFF. CDR3 coding DNA: TGTGCAAGTCGCTGCGGGGCTAGCGGGGTCACCGGGGAGCTGTTTTTT.

The sample holds one count of this clone. The V gene is TRBV27, the J gene TRBJ1-1; D uncertain. Trimming left V 4 bases short and J 0 bases short, with 15 bases between. Germline V gene data show CDR1 as MNHEY and CDR2 as SMNVEV (reference sequence). CDR3 length: 16 amino acids. The CDR3 DNA follows: TGTGCCAGCAGTTCCATCGGAGGGAGGATGAACACTGAAGCTTTCTTT. This encodes CASSSIGGRMNTEAFF.

On this clone: Other nucleotide sequences from this sample produce the same CDR3. This chain links TRBV5-1 with TRBJ1-1; D gene ambiguous. With 0 bases removed from V and 0 bases from J, the gap between germline ends came to 3 bases. Germline V gene sequence: CDR1 SGHRS, CDR2 YFSETQ. This CDR3 is built from 13 residues. The CDR3 DNA sequence: TGCGCCAGCAGCTTGGACGTGAACACTGAAGCTTTCTTT. As protein: CASSLDVNTEAFF.

CDR3 region: CASSDRGLDEQFF. The DNA of the CDR3 is TGTGCCAGCAGTGACAGGGGGCTTGATGAGCAGTTCTTC. V usage is TRBV6-4 and J usage is TRBJ2-1, with 7 bases lining up with TRBD1. Germline lookup yields CDR1 MRHNA and CDR2 SNTAGT. Losses at the gene ends were 2 bases for V and 8 bases for J; bases not matched to a gene: 3. The CDR3 consists of 13 residues.

V is TRBV30 and J is TRBJ1-1; TRBD1 might be the D (5 bases). The germline gives CDR1 GTSNPN, CDR2 SVGIG (reference sequence). This CDR3 comprises 15 residues. V lost 1 base to trimming and J lost 5 bases, with 17 bases between them. CDR3 sequence (DNA): TGTGCCTGGAGTGGGGACGCCTCCGCGGGGACTGAAGCTTTCTTT. Protein sequence: CAWSGDASAGTEAFF.

The genes are TRBV7-9 and TRBJ2-3; D not resolved. The CDR3 is 10 residues long. Trimming removed 8 bases from V and 2 bases from J, with 2 bases in between. The germline CDR1 and CDR2 sequences are SEHNR and FQNEAQ (reference sequence). As DNA, the CDR3 is TGTGCCAGCGTCACAGATACGCAGTATTTT. Its translation: CASVTDTQYF.

The chain combines TRBV6-5 with TRBJ2-3; 8 positions agree with TRBD1. Germline V lookup: CDR1 MNHEY, CDR2 SVGAGI. The V gene end was trimmed by 7 bases and the J gene end by 1 base; junction bases not matched to a gene: 7. The CDR3 has 15 residues. The CDR3: CASNQDRVRTDTQYF. The CDR3 region has the DNA TGTGCCAGCAACCAGGACAGGGTCCGCACAGATACGCAGTATTTT.